Detailed here is one T cell receptor beta chain. Its antigen is undetermined. This sample stems from a study of cytomegalovirus exposure and HLA in healthy donors. Study information: Sequencing of approximately 190 million T cells in an earlier analysis found around 120 million unique TCR beta sequences. Of the donors genotyped, 398 in all, about 80% fell in the Caucasian-associated ancestry cluster.

PCR amplification relied on 60 Vbeta primers (plus 13 Jbeta primers). Profiled with immunoSEQ multiplex PCR; TCRdb holds only in-frame clones, not every one. The top ten hold roughly 3.6% of the sample, which has about 160,000 clones, 77% seen once. The germline V gene encodes CDR1 MDHEN and CDR2 SYDVKM. Between the trimmed V and J ends, which lost 6 bases and 7 bases, there was a span of 13 bases. This CDR3 has 12 amino acids. Study-wide results and limits: The study assumed roughly uniform donor sequencing depth for presence/absence analyses. Per published accounts, TCR beta sequences correctly predicted the HLA-A and HLA-B alleles of most subjects.

V gene TRBV28 combines with J gene TRBJ2-7; possibly TRBD1 for D (6 bases). The clonotype originates from a young man in good health and CMV-seropositive. Input material: PBMCs. CDR3 sequence: CASRNTGWEQYF. The DNA for the CDR3 is TGTGCCAGCAGGAATACAGGGTGGGAGCAGTACTTC.